The present T cell receptor beta chain was sequenced within a study of early T cells in non-severe SARS-CoV-2 infection. Study background: Chains from this unsorted whole-blood bulk RNA could not be paired.

The germline V gene encodes CDR1 MNHEY and CDR2 SMNVEV (reference sequence). CDR3 length: 11 amino acids. The V gene lost 6 bases and the J gene lost 5 bases, with 8 bases spanning the gap. Individual cDNA molecules were tagged with unique molecular identifiers. TCRdb reanalysed the 5' RACE reads using MiXCR and keeps one entry per CDR3 protein. Here the sample spans 85,000 to 100,000 distinct CDR3 sequences, around 14% being singletons. This clonotype was picked up a small number of times. The sample was whole blood. The J gene is TRBJ2-7, the V gene TRBV27, with D unclear. The sequence was obtained from an adult who was a healthcare worker with PCR-confirmed SARS-CoV-2 infection or an uninfected control (not recorded which). The CDR3 loop reads CASSGRDEQYF. The CDR3 DNA reads TGTGCCAGCAGCGGTCGGGACGAGCAGTACTTC.